This T cell receptor beta chain was identified during a study of graft-versus-host responses after intestinal transplantation. Overall study context: Multivisceral, liver-intestinal, or isolated intestinal grafts went to recipients.

CDR3 length: 11 amino acids. V was trimmed by 5 bases and J by 5 bases, leaving 6 bases between them. CDR1 MNHEY and CDR2 SMNVEV come from the germline V gene (reference sequence). This clone came up once. Antigen: not known. Sequenced by immunoSEQ multiplex PCR; TCRdb stores in-frame clones only, minus some. The sample contains roughly 100,000 clones, 90% to 95% of which appear only once. The source material was unstimulated CD4+ T cells sorted from spleen or lymph node cells, sampled before transplant. The TCR comes from a human donor who was the organ donor for an intestinal transplant. The chain links TRBV27 to TRBJ1-1; no reliable D call. The CDR3 DNA follows: TGTGCCAGCAGTGGGCTAACTGAAGCTTTCTTT. It encodes CASSGLTEAFF.